Below are 29 T cell receptor beta chains sequenced from a single sample in a study of vaccination and CD4 T cells after COVID-19. Cultured CD4+ T-cell DNA underwent Oncomine TCR Beta short-read sequencing. From the PCR reads, TCRdb called clonotypes with MiXCR, one entry per CDR3 protein. The sample records 8,000 or so distinct CDR3 sequences, 60% to 70% being singletons. The treatment here: approximately 9-day PBMC culture with coronavirus spike peptide pools or control peptides (ViraFEST assay). No antigen has been assigned to these receptors. Sample: CD4+ T cells from blood, cultured in vitro. The source is a human donor who had recovered from COVID-19.

This rearrangement joins TRBV7-2 to TRBJ2-1; 7 bases are a match to TRBD2. The assigned J gene may be wrong: the sequence end matches TRBJ2-7 better. Germline CDR1 is SGHTA and CDR2 is FQGNSA. The CDR3 has 15 amino acids. The CDR3 DNA is TGTGCCAGCGGGGGTGGGGCTAGCGGTACAAACAAGCAGTACTTC. Translating gives CASGGGASGTNKQYF.

V and J are TRBV6-5 and TRBJ2-7, with 9 bases fitting TRBD1. The CDR3 runs 14 residues. J lost 7 bases, V lost 4 bases, and 8 bases had no gene match. The V gene's germline CDR1 is MNHEY and CDR2 SVGAGI. Here the CDR3 reads CASSSGQGTGEQYF. For the CDR3, the DNA is TGTGCCAGCAGTTCGGGACAGGGTACGGGGGAGCAGTACTTC.

This clonotype is categorized as medium-sized. The rearrangement joins TRBV29-1 to TRBJ2-2, with TRBD1 as a possible D gene (6 bases). CDR3 size: 14 residues. CDR1 is SQVTM and CDR2 is ANQGSEA in the germline V gene. V lost 7 bases and J 3 bases, leaving 15 bases between the germline ends. The CDR3 region is CSALEQGDTGELFF. The CDR3 coding sequence is TGCAGCGCGTTGGAACAGGGAGACACCGGGGAGCTGTTTTTT.

The J gene is TRBJ1-5, the V gene TRBV28; TRBD1 agrees at 7 bases. Germline loops: CDR1 MDHEN, CDR2 SYDVKM. This CDR3 has 15 amino acids. With 4 bases clipped from V and 2 bases from J, the junction kept 5 bases outside the gene matches. For the CDR3, the DNA is TGTGCCAGCAGTTCCAGGGGGTTTGGCAATCAGCCCCAGCATTTT. Amino acid sequence: CASSSRGFGNQPQHF.

This clonotype was seen a handful of times. The chain uses TRBV5-1 and TRBJ2-3; TRBD2 agrees at 11 bases. Per the germline V gene, CDR1 is SGHRS and CDR2 is YFSETQ. J was trimmed by 2 bases and V by 4 bases; bases with no gene match: 9. This CDR3 spans 17 amino acids. For the CDR3, the DNA is TGCGCCAGCAGCCTGCGAACTAGCGGGGGACTCACAGATACGCAGTATTTT. Encoded protein: CASSLRTSGGLTDTQYF. The whole variable domain, remainder taken from reference TRBV5-1 and TRBJ2-3, is KAGVTQTPRYLIKTRGQQVTLSCSPISGHRSVSWYQQTPGQGLQFLFEYFSETQRNKGNFPGRFSGRQFSNSRSEMNVSTLELGDSALYLCASSLRTSGGLTDTQYFGPGTRLTVL.

In its sample, this clonotype was seen once. The DNA for the CDR3 is TGTGCCAGCAGTGATGCCGGGACTAGCGGACAAGAGACCCAGTACTTC. This encodes CASSDAGTSGQETQYF. The chain has TRBV6-4 and TRBJ2-5; 11 positions match TRBD2. The CDR3 loop spans 16 amino acids. Germline V lookup: CDR1 MRHNA, CDR2 SNTAGT. The junction had 5 bases not matched to a gene; V was cut back by 3 bases and J by 2 bases.

Relative to its sample, this clonotype is medium-sized. The chain couples TRBV7-8 to TRBJ2-7; 9 bases line up with TRBD2. V lost 3 bases to trimming and J lost 7 bases; unmatched junction nucleotides: 7. The CDR3 length is 14 residues. The germline CDR1 and CDR2 sequences are SGHVS and FQNEAQ. This CDR3 is CASSLGGGAKEQYF. The CDR3 DNA follows: TGTGCCAGCAGCTTGGGCGGGGGGGCGAAAGAGCAGTACTTC.

The V gene is TRBV7-3, the J gene TRBJ2-2; D is unclear. The CDR3 loop spans 12 amino acids. From germline, CDR1 is SGHTA and CDR2 FQGTGA. The V end was cut by 4 bases, the J end by 7 bases, with 7 bases between. In DNA, the CDR3 is TGTGCCAGCAGCTCGTACAACGGGGAGCTGTTTTTT. This encodes CASSSYNGELFF. Combining the CDR3 with reference TRBV7-3 and TRBJ2-2 gives the whole variable domain GAGVSQTPSNKVTEKGKYVELRCDPISGHTALYWYRQSLGQGPEFLIYFQGTGAADDSGLPNDRFFAVRPEGSVSTLKIQRTERGDSAVYLCASSSYNGELFFGEGSRLTVL.

In its sample, this clonotype was seen a few times. The genes are TRBV6-5 and TRBJ1-5; D possibly corresponds to TRBD1 (5 bases). The V end lost 2 bases, the J end lost 5 bases, and 10 bases lay between the germline ends. The CDR3 contains 14 residues. Per germline, CDR1 MNHEY and CDR2 SVGAGI. CDR3 residues: CASSYGGADQPQHF. In DNA form, the CDR3 reads TGTGCCAGCAGTTACGGGGGTGCAGATCAGCCCCAGCATTTT.

This clonotype has a single count. The rearrangement joins TRBV7-9 to TRBJ2-3, with D uncertain. V was trimmed by 8 bases and J by 11 bases, leaving 26 bases between them. CDR1 is SEHNR and CDR2 is FQNEAQ in the germline V gene (reference sequence). The CDR3 totals 15 residues. CDR3 coding DNA: TGTGCCAGCGGCCCCCGAAGAATGGGTACGGAGTGGCAGTATTTT. It codes for CASGPRRMGTEWQYF.

CDR3 in amino acids: CASTLARVGSYNSPLHF. CDR3 nucleotides: TGTGCCAGCACTTTGGCCAGGGTTGGCTCCTATAATTCACCCCTCCACTTT. This chain connects TRBV12-3 or TRBV12-4 to TRBJ1-6; maybe TRBD1 (5 bases). CDR3 size: 17 residues. Trimming left V 7 bases short and J 0 bases short, with 16 bases between.

By its share, this clonotype is medium-sized. V and J are TRBV28 and TRBJ2-1; D uncertain. In germline, CDR1 is MDHEN, CDR2 SYDVKM. V was pared by 8 bases and J by 4 bases, with 15 bases between. The CDR3 has 14 amino acids. The CDR3 sequence: CASGTSYRYNEQFF. The DNA for the CDR3 is TGTGCCAGCGGAACATCCTACCGGTACAATGAGCAGTTCTTC.

The chain uses TRBV7-2 and TRBJ1-4; possibly TRBD1 for D (6 bases). The CDR3 sequence is 14 residues long. Deletions cut 1 base from V and 7 bases from J, with 10 bases between. Germline V gene data show CDR1 as SGHTA and CDR2 as FQGNSA. The CDR3 DNA follows: TGTGCCAGCAGCTTAGTGGGGGCGGGTGAAAAACTGTTTTTT. Protein product: CASSLVGAGEKLFF.

This clonotype has only a few counts. The V call is TRBV4-1, the J call TRBJ1-2; no definite D call. The V gene's germline CDR1 is MGHRA and CDR2 YSYEKL. The V and J ends lost 0 bases and 6 bases respectively, with 11 bases between them. There are 14 residues in the CDR3. This CDR3 is CASSQDTFGDGYTF. The CDR3 DNA sequence: TGCGCCAGCAGCCAAGATACGTTTGGGGATGGCTACACCTTC.

This chain links TRBV7-2 with TRBJ2-1, with 9 bases lining up with TRBD1. Losses at the gene ends were 10 bases for V and 5 bases for J; bases not matched to a gene: 12. The CDR3 contains 15 residues. CDR1 is SGHTA and CDR2 is FQGNSA in the germline V gene. The DNA for the CDR3 is TGTGCCACCGACTCCGGGACAGGGAGTAACAATGAGCAGTTCTTC. Translation gives CATDSGTGSNNEQFF.

This rearrangement joins TRBV6-1 to TRBJ2-7, with a possible D match to TRBD2 (6 bases). The V end lost 6 bases, the J end lost 1 base, and 13 bases lay between the germline ends. This CDR3 contains 14 residues. Germline V CDR1 and CDR2: MNHNS, SASEGT. CDR3 sequence: CASRGGGWSYEQYF. DNA of the CDR3: TGTGCCAGCAGGGGGGGTGGGTGGTCCTACGAGCAGTACTTC.

The chain uses TRBV20-1 and TRBJ1-2, with D possibly TRBD1 on 6 matching bases. Per the germline V gene, CDR1 is DFQATT and CDR2 is SNEGSKA (reference sequence). V lost 6 bases and J lost 5, with 13 bases in between. CDR3 size: 12 residues. The CDR3 DNA follows: TGCAGTGCACCACAGGGTAGGTATGGCTACACCTTC. Protein sequence: CSAPQGRYGYTF.

In DNA form, the CDR3 reads TGTGCCAGCAGCTTAGTCGAGGGGAGGTACGAGCAGTACTTC. It codes for CASSLVEGRYEQYF. This chain uses TRBV11-3 with TRBJ2-7, with TRBD2 as a possible D gene (6 bases). Germline V gene sequence: CDR1 SGHNT, CDR2 YENEEA. The V end was cut by 1 base, the J end by 4 bases, with 11 bases between. The CDR3 has 14 residues.

This clonotype appeared a few times. This sequence joins TRBV24-1 and TRBJ2-1; 9 nucleotides align to TRBD1. The J segment lost 5 bases and the V segment lost 6 bases, leaving 10 bases of the junction unmatched. Germline-derived CDR1 and CDR2 are KGHDR and SFDVKD. The CDR3 covers 16 residues. Written as DNA, the CDR3 is TGTGCCACCAGTTCCCCGGGACAGGGTATTGACAATGAGCAGTTCTTC. It codes for CATSSPGQGIDNEQFF.

This clonotype was seen more than once but under ten times. The chain carries TRBV2 and TRBJ1-4, with TRBD1 matching over 8 bases. This CDR3 is built from 14 residues. Germline values: CDR1 SNHLY, CDR2 FYNNEI. V was pared by 4 bases and J by 6 bases, with 4 bases of the junction left unmatched. CDR3: CASSGDRRHEKLFF. In nucleotides, the CDR3 is TGTGCCAGCAGTGGGGACAGGAGGCATGAAAAACTGTTTTTT.

The chain employs TRBV19 and TRBJ2-7, with D hard to call. V was pared by 5 bases and J by 5 bases, with 13 bases between. The CDR3 spans 13 residues. CDR1 is LNHDA, CDR2 SQIVND, per germline (reference sequence). CDR3 loop: CASSPPWVDEQYF. The CDR3 DNA is TGTGCCAGTAGTCCCCCCTGGGTCGACGAGCAGTACTTC.

The table lists this clonotype with a few counts. This chain joins TRBV6-1 and TRBJ1-2; the match to TRBD1 covers 8 bases. Germline-derived CDR1 and CDR2 are MNHNS and SASEGT. CDR3 length: 12 amino acids. V shed 6 bases and J 5 bases; nucleotides not matched to a gene: 2. The CDR3 spells CASRNRGYGYTF. For the CDR3, the DNA is TGTGCCAGCAGGAACAGGGGGTATGGCTACACCTTC.

This clonotype was recorded once. The CDR3 loop is CASSPRGWVGGTEAFF. In DNA, the CDR3 is TGTGCCAGCAGTCCAAGGGGTTGGGTTGGGGGCACTGAAGCTTTCTTT. The chain is built from TRBV12-3 or TRBV12-4 and TRBJ1-1; possible D gene TRBD1, 5 bases. This CDR3 spans 16 amino acids. Deletions cut 5 bases from V and 4 bases from J, with 20 bases between.

The table lists this clonotype with a count of one. V is TRBV6-1 and J is TRBJ2-5; tentatively, D is TRBD2 (6 bases). There are 14 residues in the CDR3. The V end was cut by 2 bases, the J end by 5 bases, with 12 bases between. Germline V CDR1 and CDR2: MNHNS, SASEGT. The CDR3 nucleotides read TGTGCCAGCAGTGAAAACTGGGGGAGGGAGACCCAGTACTTC. Residues: CASSENWGRETQYF.

V gene TRBV11-2 combines with J gene TRBJ2-2, with TRBD1 identical over 7 bases. Germline V gene lookup returns CDR1 SGHAT and CDR2 FQNNGV. The V and J ends lost 6 bases and 3 bases, in that order; junction bases with no gene match: 13. The CDR3 consists of 17 residues. The chain's CDR3 is CASRTSYRGRDTGELFF. The CDR3 DNA is TGTGCCAGCAGGACGTCTTACAGGGGACGGGACACCGGGGAGCTGTTTTTT.

The gene calls are TRBV7-3 and TRBJ1-1, with D tentatively TRBD1 (6 bases). This CDR3 is 13 amino acids long. V was pared by 5 bases and J by 2 bases, with 9 bases between. CDR1 is SGHTA, CDR2 FQGTGA, per germline. The CDR3 bases are TGTGCCAGCAGCCTGGGACAAAACACTGAAGCTTTCTTT. Protein product: CASSLGQNTEAFF.

The chain couples TRBV7-2 to TRBJ1-1; TRBD1 agrees at 8 bases. The length of the CDR3 is 14 residues. CDR1 is SGHTA, CDR2 FQGNSA, per germline. J gave up 7 bases and V 5 bases, and 9 bases lay outside the gene matches. The CDR3 spells CASSVDAGGFEAFF. The CDR3 DNA reads as TGTGCCAGCAGCGTAGACGCAGGGGGCTTTGAAGCTTTCTTT.

This rearrangement joins TRBV20-1 to TRBJ1-1, with D possibly TRBD1 on 5 matching bases. There are 18 residues in the CDR3. Trimming pared 3 bases from V and 1 base from J, leaving 24 bases between. The V gene's germline CDR1 is DFQATT and CDR2 SNEGSKA (reference sequence). CDR3 loop: CSARGVERHTPKNTEAFF. DNA for the CDR3: TGCAGTGCTAGGGGGGTGGAGCGTCACACACCCAAGAACACTGAAGCTTTCTTT.

The V call is TRBV6-4, the J call TRBJ1-2; 12 bases agree with TRBD1. V gave up 0 bases and J gave up 4 bases; unmatched junction bases: 3. The CDR3 contains 16 residues. Germline CDR1 is MRHNA and CDR2 is SNTAGT. DNA for the CDR3: TGTGCCAGCAGTGACTCGATGGGACAGGGGGCCTATGGCTACACCTTC. As protein: CASSDSMGQGAYGYTF.